The subject of this entry is one T cell receptor (beta chain). Its target is unknown. These data belong to a study of metastatic and nonmetastatic thyroid tumors. Whole-study context: Malignant and benign thyroid patients had repertoires compared in peripheral blood and tumor or nodule tissue.

In the study's own analysis: Clinicopathological groups supplied CDR3 differences that were used to build a distant-metastasis classifier for papillary thyroid cancer. TCRdb used MiXCR to call clones anew from the PCR reads. None of the V and J calls come from the authors' own analysis; TCRdb made them. This table holds 15,000 to 20,000 clones, 25% to 30% found once. Study observations and caveats: Relative to benign nodules, malignant thyroid tumors were reportedly characterized by significantly elevated TCR beta diversity in blood and tumor.

Germline lookup yields CDR1 DFQATT and CDR2 SNEGSKA (reference sequence). This CDR3 comprises 14 residues. Trimming took 0 bases from V and 4 from J, leaving 13 bases between them. Before thyroid surgery, none of the patients had received any treatment. This TCR was recovered from a male donor with papillary thyroid cancer or a benign thyroid nodule (not recorded which). Some clones in this sample may be carry-over from other donors' samples. J is TRBJ2-7 and V is TRBV20-1; D not certain. Sequences were obtained from tumor tissue. The CDR3 coding sequence is TGCAGTGCTAGAGATGGCCAGGCCGTTTACGAGCAGTACTTC. It yields the protein CSARDGQAVYEQYF.